One and the same sample provided the 20 T cell receptor beta chains below, sequenced in a study of blood T cell repertoires in COVID-19. Sequencing used immunoSEQ multiplex PCR; TCRdb keeps in-frame clones, though not all of them. The sample has 320,000 or so clones, 85% seen once. Sequenced material: PBMCs or T cells enriched from blood (not recorded which). All receptors come from a woman aged 30 to 39 who had been exposed to COVID-19.

V usage is TRBV6-2 or TRBV6-3 and J usage is TRBJ2-5, with TRBD1 matching over 12 bases. With 5 bases clipped from V and 5 bases from J, the junction kept 9 bases outside the gene matches. This CDR3 contains 16 residues. The V gene's germline CDR1 is MNHEY and CDR2 SVGEGT. CDR3 sequence (DNA): TGTGCCAGCAGTATCCGGGACAGGGGGCAGCGGGAGACCCAGTACTTC. Its protein is CASSIRDRGQRETQYF.

This clone was observed a single time. The chain carries TRBV3-1 (or the pseudogene TRBV3-2) and TRBJ2-2; 11 bases align to TRBD2. With 1 base clipped from V and 7 bases from J, the junction kept 8 bases outside the gene matches. The CDR3 totals 17 residues. Germline CDR1 is LGHDT and CDR2 is YNNKEL (reference sequence). CDR3 loop: CASSQVALAGGLGELFF. In DNA form, the CDR3 reads TGTGCCAGCAGCCAAGTCGCGCTAGCGGGGGGACTCGGGGAGCTGTTTTTT.

This clone was seen a handful of times. The chain combines TRBV12-3 or TRBV12-4 with TRBJ1-2; 7 bases are a match to TRBD1. The ends lost 6 bases at V and 7 bases at J; junction bases unmatched: 5. This CDR3 is 12 amino acids long. In nucleotides, the CDR3 is TGTGCCAGCAGCTCTACAGGGGTTGGCTACACCTTC. Its translation is CASSSTGVGYTF.

V usage is TRBV18 and J usage is TRBJ1-1; tentatively, D is TRBD1 (6 bases). Trimming removed 6 bases from V and 4 bases from J, with 15 bases in between. The CDR3 is 14 residues long. The V gene's germline CDR1 is KGHSH and CDR2 LQKENI. CDR3 DNA: TGTGCCAGCTCCCCCGCTGAAGGGGGCACTGAAGCTTTCTTT. Protein product: CASSPAEGGTEAFF. The variable domain in full, with the rest retrieved from reference TRBV18 and TRBJ1-1, is NAGVMQNPRHLVRRRGQEARLRCSPMKGHSHVYWYRQLPEEGLKFMVYLQKENIIDESGMPKERFSAEFPKEGPSILRIQQVVRGDSAAYFCASSPAEGGTEAFFGQGTRLTVV.

V is TRBV2 and J is TRBJ1-6; D remains unclear. Germline CDR1 is SNHLY and CDR2 is FYNNEI. This CDR3 has 14 amino acids. V shed 4 bases and J shed 4 bases, with 8 bases lying between them. The CDR3 sequence: CASSVRLYNSPLHF. The CDR3 region has the DNA TGTGCCAGCAGTGTACGACTGTATAATTCACCCCTCCACTTT.

The V gene is TRBV7-9, the J gene TRBJ1-2; D perhaps matches TRBD1 (5 bases). The CDR3 is 18 amino acids. Trimming removed 5 bases at V and 5 bases at J, with 27 bases between. Germline lookup yields CDR1 SEHNR and CDR2 FQNEAQ (reference sequence). As DNA, the CDR3 is TGTGCCAGCAGCCTAGATGGAGAAGTCCTGGCAGGGCTTTATGGCTACACCTTC. It specifies CASSLDGEVLAGLYGYTF.

The rearrangement uses TRBV6-5 and TRBJ2-3; TRBD2 matches 7 bases. CDR3 length: 14 residues. Germline trimming cut 6 bases from V and 1 base from J; bases unmatched to any gene: 4. Germline V CDR1 and CDR2: MNHEY, SVGAGI. The CDR3 DNA sequence: TGTGCCAGCAGACAAAGCGGGGGCACAGATACGCAGTATTTT. Translation gives CASRQSGGTDTQYF.

This chain connects TRBV6-5 to TRBJ1-2, with 7 bases aligning to TRBD1. The germline gives CDR1 MNHEY, CDR2 SVGAGI. V was clipped by 10 bases and J by 5 bases; unmatched bases: 16. The CDR3 totals 15 residues. CDR3 protein: CATTGVRGTGYGYTF. As DNA, the CDR3 is TGTGCCACTACGGGGGTCAGGGGGACGGGATATGGCTACACCTTC.

V gene TRBV27 combines with J gene TRBJ2-6; D is ambiguous. This CDR3 is built from 16 residues. V lost 3 bases and J 0 bases, leaving 9 bases between the germline ends. Germline CDR1 is MNHEY and CDR2 is SMNVEV (reference sequence). The CDR3 is CASSFRSLSGANVLTF. The CDR3 nucleotides read TGTGCCAGCAGTTTCAGGTCCCTCTCTGGGGCCAACGTCCTGACTTTC. The variable domain in full, with the rest retrieved from reference TRBV27 and TRBJ2-6, is EAQVTQNPRYLITVTGKKLTVTCSQNMNHEYMSWYRQDPGLGLRQIYYSMNVEVTDKGDVPEGYKVSRKEKRNFPLILESPSPNQTSLYFCASSFRSLSGANVLTFGAGSRLTVL.

The CDR3 nucleotides are TGTGCCAGCAGCTTAGAGGCGGGACGGGCTGAAGCTTTCTTT. This sequence encodes CASSLEAGRAEAFF. The J gene is TRBJ1-1, the V gene TRBV7-3; tentatively, D is TRBD1 (5 bases). V was cut by 2 bases and J by 6 bases, with 13 bases left in between. The CDR3 length is 14 residues. Germline V gene data show CDR1 as SGHTA and CDR2 as FQGTGA.

This chain uses TRBV2 with TRBJ2-5, with 7 bases identical to TRBD2. V shed 2 bases and J 1 base; nucleotides not matched to a gene: 10. There are 17 residues in the CDR3. CDR1 is SNHLY and CDR2 is FYNNEI in the germline V gene. The CDR3 DNA is TGTGCCAGCAGTGAACATGGTCGGGCGGGAGCCCAAGAGACCCAGTACTTC. Translating gives CASSEHGRAGAQETQYF.

The chain uses TRBV5-5 and TRBJ1-1, with D perhaps matching TRBD1 (5 bases). The CDR3 covers 16 residues. Trimming took 4 bases from V and 0 from J, leaving 16 bases between them. The germline V gene has CDR1 SGHKS and CDR2 YYEKEE (reference sequence). This chain's CDR3 is CASSRSGGVMNTEAFF. The CDR3 region has the DNA TGTGCCAGCAGCCGCTCCGGGGGGGTCATGAACACTGAAGCTTTCTTT.

This chain links TRBV27 with TRBJ1-6; 9 bases fit TRBD1. Germline V lookup: CDR1 MNHEY, CDR2 SMNVEV (reference sequence). With V trimmed by 6 bases and J by 9 bases, 9 bases remained unmatched. This CDR3 comprises 15 residues. CDR3 nucleotides: TGTGCCAGCAGGGGGGCACAGGGGGCAAGTTCACCCCTCCACTTT. This translates into CASRGAQGASSPLHF.

The J gene is TRBJ2-7, the V gene TRBV3-1 (or the pseudogene TRBV3-2), with 7 bases aligning to TRBD2. There are 13 residues in the CDR3. The junction had 3 bases not matched to a gene; V was cut back by 3 bases and J by 4 bases. CDR1 and CDR2 from the germline V gene are LGHDT and YNNKEL (reference sequence). The CDR3: CASSQGLYYEQYF. In DNA, the CDR3 is TGTGCCAGCAGCCAGGGACTATATTACGAGCAGTACTTC.

The chain uses TRBV28 and TRBJ1-2; 8 bases match TRBD1. Unmatched junction bases numbered 2, after V lost 5 bases and J lost 3 bases. Per germline, CDR1 MDHEN and CDR2 SYDVKM. The CDR3 sequence is 13 residues long. The CDR3 DNA is TGTGCCAGCAGTCCAGGGGGCGACTATGGCTACACCTTC. It codes for CASSPGGDYGYTF.

V and J are TRBV28 and TRBJ1-2; D perhaps matches TRBD1 (6 bases). Trimming pared 5 bases from V and 3 bases from J, leaving 19 bases between. In germline, CDR1 is MDHEN, CDR2 SYDVKM. This CDR3 has 16 residues. The CDR3 is CASSPRGGGKDYGYTF. In nucleotides, the CDR3 is TGTGCCAGCAGTCCAAGGGGAGGGGGGAAGGACTATGGCTACACCTTC.

The V and J genes are TRBV30 and TRBJ1-1, with D tentatively TRBD1 (6 bases). V shed 5 bases and J shed 11 bases, with 15 bases lying between them. The length of the CDR3 is 11 residues. Germline CDR1 GTSNPN, CDR2 SVGIG (reference sequence). The CDR3 reads CAWGRGGLAFF. The CDR3 DNA follows: TGTGCCTGGGGTCGCGGGGGCCTGGCTTTCTTT.

The chain couples TRBV10-2 to TRBJ2-2; D unclear. Looked up from germline, CDR1 is WSHSY and CDR2 is SAAADI. Trimming took 0 bases from V and 0 from J, leaving 8 bases between them. CDR3 length: 16 residues. CDR3 sequence reads: CASSESSLANTGELFF. Written as DNA, the CDR3 is TGCGCCAGCAGTGAGTCGTCCCTAGCGAACACCGGGGAGCTGTTTTTT.

This clone was seen only once. The chain carries TRBV5-1 and TRBJ2-3; 11 nucleotides line up with TRBD1. The CDR3 contains 16 residues. V lost 3 bases to trimming and J lost 3 bases; unmatched junction nucleotides: 6. CDR1 is SGHRS, CDR2 YFSETQ, per germline. This chain's CDR3 is CASSSGTGGRTDTQYF. CDR3 in DNA: TGCGCCAGCAGCTCCGGGACAGGGGGACGTACAGATACGCAGTATTTT.

The chain is built from TRBV3-1 (or the pseudogene TRBV3-2) and TRBJ1-1, with 10 bases fitting TRBD1. This CDR3 contains 16 residues. Germline trimming cut 4 bases from V and 7 bases from J; bases unmatched to any gene: 12. The V gene's germline CDR1 is LGHDT and CDR2 YNNKEL (reference sequence). The CDR3 sequence: CASSRKGGQGLIEAFF. CDR3 DNA: TGTGCCAGCAGCCGGAAGGGGGGACAGGGGCTCATTGAAGCTTTCTTT.